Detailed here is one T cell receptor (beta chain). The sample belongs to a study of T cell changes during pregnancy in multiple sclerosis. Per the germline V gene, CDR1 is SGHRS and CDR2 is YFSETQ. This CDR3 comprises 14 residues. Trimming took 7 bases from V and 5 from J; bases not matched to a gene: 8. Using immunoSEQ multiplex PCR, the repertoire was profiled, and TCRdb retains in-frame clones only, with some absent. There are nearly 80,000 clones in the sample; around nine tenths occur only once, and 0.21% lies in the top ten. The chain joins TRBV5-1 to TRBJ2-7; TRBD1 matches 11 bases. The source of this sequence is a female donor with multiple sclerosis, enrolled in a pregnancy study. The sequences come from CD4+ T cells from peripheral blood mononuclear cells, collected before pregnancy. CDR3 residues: CASGRDRGFDEQYF. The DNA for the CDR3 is TGCGCCAGCGGCCGGGACAGGGGGTTTGACGAGCAGTACTTC. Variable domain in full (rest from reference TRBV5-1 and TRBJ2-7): KAGVTQTPRYLIKTRGQQVTLSCSPISGHRSVSWYQQTPGQGLQFLFEYFSETQRNKGNFPGRFSGRQFSNSRSEMNVSTLELGDSALYLCASGRDRGFDEQYFGPGTRLTVT.